The 25 T cell receptor beta chains below were found in one sample sequenced in a study of early T cells in non-severe SARS-CoV-2 infection. TCRdb processed the 5' RACE reads anew with MiXCR; each CDR3 protein has one entry. Counted here are 70,000 to 95,000 distinct CDR3 sequences, approximately 11% occurring once; the ten biggest clones make up over 3.5%. The specimen was whole blood. All receptors come from an adult who was a healthcare worker with PCR-confirmed SARS-CoV-2 infection or an uninfected control (not recorded which).

This clonotype was detected a few times. V is TRBV7-2 and J is TRBJ2-1; the D gene is possibly TRBD1 (6 bases). Germline CDR1 and CDR2: SGHTA and FQGNSA. CDR3 length equals 16 residues. V dropped 1 base and J dropped 2 bases, with 12 bases sitting between them. CDR3 sequence: CASSLGWGPTYNEQFF. Written as DNA, the CDR3 is TGTGCCAGCAGCTTAGGATGGGGGCCCACCTACAATGAGCAGTTCTTC. Together with reference TRBV7-2 and TRBJ2-1, the CDR3 gives the full variable domain: GAGVSQSPSNKVTEKGKDVELRCDPISGHTALYWYRQSLGQGLEFLIYFQGNSAPDKSGLPSDRFSAERTGGSVSTLTIQRTQQEDSAVYLCASSLGWGPTYNEQFFGPGTRLTVL.

This clonotype showed up just a few times. The chain links TRBV7-8 to TRBJ1-1; D is ambiguous. V was cut by 5 bases and J by 1 base, with 14 bases left in between. The CDR3 is made up of 15 amino acids. Germline-derived CDR1 and CDR2 are SGHVS and FQNEAQ. CDR3 bases: TGTGCCAGCAGCCCCAGAGGTCCGACGAACACTGAAGCTTTCTTT. Translating gives CASSPRGPTNTEAFF. Filled out from reference TRBV7-8 and TRBJ1-1, the complete variable domain reads GAGVSQSPRYKVAKRGQDVALRCDPISGHVSLFWYQQALGQGPEFLTYFQNEAQLDKSGLPSDRFFAERPEGSVSTLKIQRTQQEDSAVYLCASSPRGPTNTEAFFGQGTRLTVV.

This clonotype was picked up many times. The V and J genes are TRBV11-3 and TRBJ1-1; D call uncertain. The V gene lost 0 bases and the J gene lost 1 base, with 3 bases spanning the gap. CDR1 SGHNT and CDR2 YENEEA come from the germline V gene. This CDR3 comprises 13 residues. CDR3 in DNA: TGTGCCAGCAGCTTAGAACGGAACACTGAAGCTTTCTTT. Translating gives CASSLERNTEAFF.

This clonotype occurred many times. The genes are TRBV5-4 and TRBJ1-5; D gene unclear. CDR3 length equals 14 residues. CDR1 and CDR2 (germline): SGHNT, YYREEE (reference sequence). V was pared by 0 bases and J by 4 bases, with 8 bases between. CDR3 coding DNA: TGTGCCAGCAGCTTGGGAGGTTCGAATCAGCCCCAGCATTTT. Protein product: CASSLGGSNQPQHF.

In its sample, this clonotype was seen many times. CDR3 region: CASSQDEYGYTF. CDR3 nucleotide sequence: TGTGCCAGCAGCCAAGACGAGTATGGCTACACCTTC. The J gene is TRBJ1-2, the V gene TRBV3-1; D is unclear. Germline V gene data show CDR1 as LGHDT and CDR2 as YNNKEL (reference sequence). V shed 0 bases and J shed 5 bases, with 4 bases lying between them. The length of the CDR3 is 12 residues.

This clonotype occurred many times. The rearrangement links TRBV7-3 to TRBJ2-2; D is unclear. CDR3 size: 14 residues. Germline loops: CDR1 SGHTA, CDR2 FQGTGA. Trimming pared 0 bases from V and 3 bases from J, leaving 5 bases between. This CDR3 reads CASSLTRDTGELFF. CDR3 sequence (DNA): TGTGCCAGCAGCTTAACTCGGGACACCGGGGAGCTGTTTTTT.

In its sample, this clonotype was seen many times. The chain recombines TRBV7-6 with TRBJ2-6; D not resolved. V was shortened by 6 bases and J by 0 bases, with 15 bases between the two germline ends. CDR3 length: 17 amino acids. The V gene's germline CDR1 is SGHVS and CDR2 FNYEAQ. CDR3 coding DNA: TGTGCCAGCAGTCCTTGGGATCCATCCTCTGGGGCCAACGTCCTGACTTTC. It is translated as CASSPWDPSSGANVLTF. Complete variable domain (other parts from reference TRBV7-6 and TRBJ2-6): GAGVSQSPRYKVTKRGQDVALRCDPISGHVSLYWYRQALGQGPEFLTYFNYEAQQDKSGLPNDRFSAERPEGSISTLTIQRTEQRDSAMYRCASSPWDPSSGANVLTFGAGSRLTVL.

This chain joins TRBV5-1 and TRBJ2-4; D is undetermined. The germline V gene has CDR1 SGHRS and CDR2 YFSETQ. V gave up 0 bases and J gave up 2 bases, with 6 bases separating them. The CDR3 runs 14 residues. The CDR3 DNA reads TGCGCCAGCAGCTTGGGGGCCACCAAAAACATTCAGTACTTC. It encodes CASSLGATKNIQYF.

This clonotype has just a few counts. CDR3 sequence reads: CSAWDSQETQYF. CDR3 sequence (DNA): TGCAGCGCTTGGGACAGTCAAGAGACCCAGTACTTC. The V call is TRBV29-1, the J call TRBJ2-5; 7 nucleotides agree with TRBD1. CDR1 SQVTM and CDR2 ANQGSEA come from the germline V gene. The CDR3 spans 12 residues. Trimming took 7 bases from V and 2 from J; bases not matched to a gene: 4. Complete variable domain (other parts from reference TRBV29-1 and TRBJ2-5): SAVISQKPSRDICQRGTSLTIQCQVDSQVTMMFWYRQQPGQSLTLIATANQGSEATYESGFVIDKFPISRPNLTFSTLTVSNMSPEDSSIYLCSAWDSQETQYFGPGTRLLVL.

Only a few counts were recorded for this clonotype. The chain joins TRBV30 to TRBJ1-4, with D maybe TRBD1 (6 bases). The CDR3 is 14 amino acids. Trimming removed 0 bases from V and 3 bases from J, with 8 bases in between. Germline CDR1 and CDR2: GTSNPN and SVGIG (reference sequence). In DNA form, the CDR3 reads TGTGCCTGGAGTGTACAGGGACCTAATGAAAAACTGTTTTTT. Amino acid sequence: CAWSVQGPNEKLFF.

The chain recombines TRBV6-6 with TRBJ2-1, with 15 bases identical to TRBD2. The CDR3 is 15 residues long. With V trimmed by 7 bases and J by 7 bases, 5 bases remained unmatched. The germline V gene has CDR1 MNHNY and CDR2 SVGAGI (reference sequence). CDR3: CASTRTSGGVNEQFF. DNA of the CDR3: TGTGCCAGCACCAGGACTAGCGGGGGGGTAAATGAGCAGTTCTTC.

This clonotype was detected only a few times. The gene calls are TRBV27 and TRBJ2-5, with TRBD2 as a possible D gene (6 bases). The CDR3 is made up of 14 amino acids. Germline CDR1 reads MNHEY; CDR2 reads SMNVEV (reference sequence). Trimming removed 6 bases at V and 6 bases at J, with 17 bases between. The CDR3 sequence: CASSSGWEAKTQYF. For the CDR3, the DNA is TGTGCCAGCAGCTCGGGTTGGGAGGCGAAGACCCAGTACTTC.

Comment on this clonotype: A much larger clone sits a single nucleotide away, making a read error possible. The chain links TRBV24-1 to TRBJ1-1; TRBD1 might be the D (5 bases). The CDR3 length is 12 residues. The germline gives CDR1 KGHDR, CDR2 SFDVKD. The CDR3: CAISDGGTEAFF. Written as DNA, the CDR3 is TGTGCCATCAGTGATGGGGGGACTGAAGCTTTCTTT.

The chain joins TRBV29-1 to TRBJ1-5; D gene ambiguous. This CDR3 comprises 13 residues. Between the trimmed V and J ends, which lost 6 bases and 7 bases, there was a span of 16 bases. CDR1 is SQVTM and CDR2 is ANQGSEA in the germline V gene. As DNA, the CDR3 is TGCAGCGTCCTCTGGGATGCGGGGCAGCCCCAGCATTTT. It encodes CSVLWDAGQPQHF.

This clonotype has ten or more counts. The chain has TRBV10-2 and TRBJ1-1; TRBD1 is a possible D gene (5 bases). The germline V and J ends were trimmed by 5 bases and 3 bases, with 13 bases remaining between them. Germline CDR1 and CDR2: WSHSY and SAAADI. This CDR3 spans 14 amino acids. The CDR3 nucleotides read TGCGCCAGCAGTTTACGGGGGGAAGACACTGAAGCTTTCTTT. Translated, it gives CASSLRGEDTEAFF.

This clonotype was counted at least ten times. The DNA of the CDR3 is TGCAGTGCTAGGGTCAGGGGGGCGTACGAGCAGTACTTC. Translated, it gives CSARVRGAYEQYF. J is TRBJ2-7 and V is TRBV20-1, with D maybe TRBD1 (7 bases). This CDR3 has 13 amino acids. V gave up 3 bases and J gave up 4 bases, with 13 bases separating them. Germline V gives CDR1 DFQATT, CDR2 SNEGSKA (reference sequence).

This clonotype was observed at least ten times. The CDR3 region has the DNA TGCGCCAGCAGCCAAGGTCTGACCGACACAGATACGCAGTATTTT. It is translated as CASSQGLTDTDTQYF. V and J are TRBV4-1 and TRBJ2-3; D call uncertain. The CDR3 covers 15 residues. The germline CDR1 and CDR2 sequences are MGHRA and YSYEKL. Trimming removed 1 base at V and 2 bases at J, with 10 bases between.

The chain employs TRBV20-1 and TRBJ1-1, with D unclear. Germline values: CDR1 DFQATT, CDR2 SNEGSKA (reference sequence). V was shortened by 0 bases and J by 8 bases, with 13 bases between the two germline ends. The CDR3 is 13 amino acids. CDR3 in amino acids: CSARDNMREEAFF. The CDR3 coding sequence is TGCAGTGCTAGAGATAATATGAGGGAGGAAGCTTTCTTT.

V gene TRBV30 combines with J gene TRBJ1-1; no firm D call. The CDR3 covers 12 residues. Trimming left V 8 bases short and J 6 bases short, with 16 bases between. CDR1 is GTSNPN and CDR2 is SVGIG in the germline V gene (reference sequence). The CDR3 loop is CAAKRVSPEAFF. CDR3 sequence (DNA): TGTGCCGCCAAAAGGGTCTCTCCTGAAGCTTTCTTT. Drawing the rest from reference TRBV30 and TRBJ1-1, the complete variable domain is SQTIHQWPATLVQPVGSPLSLECTVEGTSNPNLYWYRQAAGRGLQLLFYSVGIGQISSEVPQNLSASRPQDRQFILSSKKLLLSDSGFYLCAAKRVSPEAFFGQGTRLTVV.

V usage is TRBV6-6 and J usage is TRBJ2-7, with D tentatively TRBD1 (5 bases). V was trimmed by 8 bases and J by 5 bases, leaving 16 bases between them. CDR3 length equals 13 residues. Per germline, CDR1 MNHNY and CDR2 SVGAGI (reference sequence). The CDR3 region is CASSGRVGHEQYF. The CDR3 DNA reads TGTGCCAGCTCGGGCAGGGTGGGCCACGAGCAGTACTTC.

The chain carries TRBV18 and TRBJ2-3; D uncertain. V was clipped by 3 bases and J by 4 bases, with 5 bases between them. Germline CDR1 reads KGHSH; CDR2 reads LQKENI. The CDR3 has 12 amino acids. CDR3 coding DNA: TGTGCCAGCTCACCCAGTTCAGATACGCAGTATTTT. It codes for CASSPSSDTQYF.

The V gene is TRBV5-4, the J gene TRBJ2-3; D tentatively reads TRBD1 or TRBD2 (6 bases each). Trimming took 4 bases from V and 1 from J, leaving 16 bases between them. The CDR3 runs to 16 residues. Germline V gene lookup returns CDR1 SGHNT and CDR2 YYREEE (reference sequence). DNA for the CDR3: TGTGCCAGCAGCCCGGACGGGGGCCCCCGCACAGATACGCAGTATTTT. Translated: CASSPDGGPRTDTQYF.

The chain has TRBV4-1 and TRBJ2-6; D not certain. The CDR3 extends over 15 amino acids. V lost 1 base and J lost 0, with 4 bases in between. Germline V CDR1 and CDR2: MGHRA, YSYEKL. In DNA form, the CDR3 reads TGCGCCAGCAGCCAAGGGGACTCTGGGGCCAACGTCCTGACTTTC. Its protein product is CASSQGDSGANVLTF.

This clonotype was detected many times. This chain links TRBV12-3 or TRBV12-4 with TRBJ2-7, with D perhaps matching TRBD1 (6 bases). The CDR3 has 13 residues. Trimming took 7 bases from V and 7 from J, leaving 17 bases between them. CDR3 sequence (DNA): TGTGCCAGCAATACGGACAGCATGGGTGAGCAGTACTTC. Translation: CASNTDSMGEQYF.

This clonotype turned up a few times. The chain uses TRBV29-1 and TRBJ1-4; D not certain. Looked up from germline, CDR1 is SQVTM and CDR2 is ANQGSEA. The CDR3 runs 11 residues. Trimming stripped 4 bases from V and 7 bases from J, with 7 bases between. The CDR3 loop is CSVVTSEKLFF. The CDR3, as DNA: TGCAGCGTTGTTACCAGTGAAAAACTGTTTTTT. Using reference TRBV29-1 and TRBJ1-4 for the parts outside the CDR3, the full variable domain is SAVISQKPSRDICQRGTSLTIQCQVDSQVTMMFWYRQQPGQSLTLIATANQGSEATYESGFVIDKFPISRPNLTFSTLTVSNMSPEDSSIYLCSVVTSEKLFFGSGTQLSVL.